The clone carrying this T cell receptor beta chain was recorded a few times. Its antigen is not known. It was RNA transcripts that yielded the amplified TCR beta CDR3 regions. First-round RT-PCR with HTBI primers amplified the TCR CDR3 region. TCRdb independently ran MiXCR on the multiplex PCR reads; one entry per CDR3 protein. The repertoire has approximately 530,000 distinct CDR3 sequences, around 15% of them found once; the top ten carry 15% to 20%. Trimming took off 4 bases at V and 4 bases at J, with 12 bases between the two ends. The CDR3 length is 14 residues. Germline values: CDR1 SGHDT, CDR2 YYEEEE. This entry is derived from a study of T cells in Graves' hyperthyroidism and ophthalmopathy. Study-level points and caveats: Ophthalmopathy and stable hyperthyroidism were separated by a 13 V-J model.

No ophthalmopathy progression within 18 months constituted stable Graves' hyperthyroidism. Among the patients, aged 18 to 65, hyperthyroidism was newly diagnosed and had lasted under 2 months. The PBMCs had their origin in 7.5 to 10 ml of fresh peripheral blood. This TCR was sampled from a woman aged 18-29 years with Graves' hyperthyroidism. Sequenced material: blood. The rearrangement uses TRBV5-6 and TRBJ1-3; D not resolved. CDR3 nucleotides: TGTGCCAGCAGCATGCGAGGAGGAGGAAACACCATATATTTT. It codes for CASSMRGGGNTIYF.